The sequence of this T cell receptor beta chain was determined in a study of blood T cell repertoires in COVID-19 (dated by TCRdb to 2019 to 2021). Broadly, across the study: Samples from collaborators originated in the United States, Italy and Spain and spanned both the acute and convalescent phases of COVID-19. The material from the prospective study consisted of cDNA or gDNA derived from T cells, B-cell-depleted T cells, or PBMCs. Subjects who had been exposed to COVID-19, were actively infected with it, or had recovered from it provided the deeply sampled blood TCRbeta repertoires that made up the dataset. The repertoires were released in a freely available public database intended as a resource for research on the immune response to SARS-CoV-2. Samples were obtained from the ongoing ImmuneRACE study (first 160 participants) and from 1,254 subjects provided by 6 global collaborators. The sample metadata nearly always contained a de-identified subject ID, COVID-19 status, age in years and sex. Where available, HLA class I and class II types were obtained from metadata supplied by the sample provider rather than from assay-based typing.

Of note for this clone: Its antigen is still unknown. Nothing much larger sits one base from this clone, and base qualities are not available.

The immunoSEQ Assay, a bias-controlled multiplex PCR, was used to amplify TCRbeta CDR3 regions from genomic DNA. Regarding the original processing steps: Nucleated cell counts per sample were estimated from amplification of reference gene primers within the assay. Sequence reads were collapsed and filtered to measure the absolute abundance of every unique TCRbeta CDR3 rearrangement. For each sample, productive Simpson clonality was calculated as the square root of Simpson's diversity index over productive rearrangements. TCRdb stores this immuneACCESS table with in-frame sequences only. Part of the clones is absent; in the studies checked, under half of the shortfall reflects unresolved V genes, and no reason is known for the rest. The V and J calls and clone size come from that table; D and trimming were worked out from the DNA. The sample yields around 250,000 clones; 75% to 85% were counted once. The ten largest clones add up to more than 4.5% of the sample.

Points the paper makes about the study in general: The quantity of clinical and demographic metadata differed by source and by participant and was supplied without curation.

Collaborating institutions collected whole blood in K2EDTA tubes following their own protocols. Collaborator samples were shipped for TCRbeta analysis as frozen whole blood, isolated PBMCs, or DNA extracted from either sample type. V ends up 3 bases short and J 1 base short, with an unmatched junction base count of 5. In the germline V gene, CDR1 corresponds to SGHTA and CDR2 to FQGNSA. From its cysteine to its phenylalanine, the CDR3 spans 16 amino acids. Kept here is only the CDR3 DNA, which spans 48 bases and is read in frame from base 1. The origin of this receptor is a middle-aged man with active or convalescent COVID-19. The rearranged chain carries TRBV7-2 and TRBJ2-1, and TRBD2 aligns with 8 junction nucleotides. The material sequenced was peripheral blood. The CDR3 region: CASSLNSGVSYNEQFF. The DNA reads as follows: TGTGCCAGCAGCTTGAATAGCGGGGTTTCCTACAATGAGCAGTTCTTC. Joined to the reference TRBV7-2 and TRBJ2-1 proteins, this CDR3 gives the full variable domain: GAGVSQSPSNKVTEKGKDVELRCDPISGHTALYWYRQSLGQGLEFLIYFQGNSAPDKSGLPSDRFSAERTGGSVSTLTIQRTQQEDSAVYLCASSLNSGVSYNEQFFGPGTRLTVL.